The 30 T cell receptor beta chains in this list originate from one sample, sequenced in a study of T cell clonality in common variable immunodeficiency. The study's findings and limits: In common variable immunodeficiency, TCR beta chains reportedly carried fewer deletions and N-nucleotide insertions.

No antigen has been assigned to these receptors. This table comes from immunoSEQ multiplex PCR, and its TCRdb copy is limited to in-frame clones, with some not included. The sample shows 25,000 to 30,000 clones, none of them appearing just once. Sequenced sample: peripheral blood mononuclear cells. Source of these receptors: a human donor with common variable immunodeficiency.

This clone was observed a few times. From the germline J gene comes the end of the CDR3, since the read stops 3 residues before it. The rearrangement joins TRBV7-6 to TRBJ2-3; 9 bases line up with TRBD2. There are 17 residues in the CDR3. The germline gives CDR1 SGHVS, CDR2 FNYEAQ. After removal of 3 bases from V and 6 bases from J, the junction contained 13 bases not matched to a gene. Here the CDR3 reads CASSLLSAGGRSDTQYF. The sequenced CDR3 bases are TGTGCCAGCAGCTTGTTGTCGGCGGGGGGGCGTAGCGATACG.

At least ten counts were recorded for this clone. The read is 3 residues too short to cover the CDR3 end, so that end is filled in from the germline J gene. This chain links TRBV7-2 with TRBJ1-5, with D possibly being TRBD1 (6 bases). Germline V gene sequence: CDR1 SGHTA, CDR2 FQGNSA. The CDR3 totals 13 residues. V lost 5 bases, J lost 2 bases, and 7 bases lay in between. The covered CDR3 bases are TGTGCCAGCAGCCGACAGGGCAATCAGCCC. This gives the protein CASSRQGNQP. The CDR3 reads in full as CASSRQGNQPQHF.

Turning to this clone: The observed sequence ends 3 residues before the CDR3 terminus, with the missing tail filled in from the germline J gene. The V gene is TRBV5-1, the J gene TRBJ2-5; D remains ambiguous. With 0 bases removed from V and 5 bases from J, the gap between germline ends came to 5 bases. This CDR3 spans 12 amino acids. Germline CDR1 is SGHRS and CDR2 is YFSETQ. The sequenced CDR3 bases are TGCGCCAGCAGCTTGGCATTGGAGACC. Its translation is CASSLALET. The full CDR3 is CASSLALETQYF.

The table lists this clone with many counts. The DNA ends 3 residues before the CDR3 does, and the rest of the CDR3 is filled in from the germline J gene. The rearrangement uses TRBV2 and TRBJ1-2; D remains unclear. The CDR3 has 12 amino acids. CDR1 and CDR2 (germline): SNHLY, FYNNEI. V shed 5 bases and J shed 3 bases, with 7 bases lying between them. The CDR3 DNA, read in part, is TGTGCCAGCAGTCGGCAGGACTATGGC. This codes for CASSRQDYG. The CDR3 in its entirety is CASSRQDYGYTF.

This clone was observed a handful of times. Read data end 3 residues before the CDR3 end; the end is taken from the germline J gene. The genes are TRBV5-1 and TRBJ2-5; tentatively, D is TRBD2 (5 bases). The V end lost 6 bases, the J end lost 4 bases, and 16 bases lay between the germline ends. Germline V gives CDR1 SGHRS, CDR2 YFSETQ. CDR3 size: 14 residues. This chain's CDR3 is CASTPPVSGETQYF. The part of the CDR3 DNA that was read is TGCGCCAGCACCCCCCCGGTGAGCGGAGAGACC.

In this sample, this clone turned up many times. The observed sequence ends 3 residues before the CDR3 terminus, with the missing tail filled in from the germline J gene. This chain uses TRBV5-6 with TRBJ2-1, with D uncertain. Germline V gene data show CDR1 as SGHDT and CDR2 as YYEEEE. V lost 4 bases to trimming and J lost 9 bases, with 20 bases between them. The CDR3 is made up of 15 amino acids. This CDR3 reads CASSASHLFHREQFF. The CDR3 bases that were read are TGTGCCAGCAGCGCTAGTCATCTTTTTCACCGTGAG.

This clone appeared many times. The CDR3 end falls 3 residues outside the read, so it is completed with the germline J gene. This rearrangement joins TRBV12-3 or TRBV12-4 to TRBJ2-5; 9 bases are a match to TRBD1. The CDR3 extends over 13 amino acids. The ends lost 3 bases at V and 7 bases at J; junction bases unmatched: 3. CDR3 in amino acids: CASSFGQGLTQYF. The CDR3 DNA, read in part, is TGTGCCAGCAGTTTCGGACAGGGGTTGACC.

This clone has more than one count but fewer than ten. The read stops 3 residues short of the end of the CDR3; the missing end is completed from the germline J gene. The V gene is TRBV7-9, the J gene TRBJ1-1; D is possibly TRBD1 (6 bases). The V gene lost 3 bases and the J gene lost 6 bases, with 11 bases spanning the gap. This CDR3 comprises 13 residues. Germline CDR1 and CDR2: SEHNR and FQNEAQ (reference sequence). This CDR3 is CASSLGSGAEAFF. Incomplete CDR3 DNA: TGTGCCAGCAGCTTGGGGTCAGGGGCTGAA. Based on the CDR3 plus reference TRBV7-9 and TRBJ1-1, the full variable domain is DTGVSQNPRHKITKRGQNVTFRCDPISEHNRLYWYRQTLGQGPEFLTYFQNEAQLEKSRLLSDRFSAERPKGSFSTLEIQRTEQGDSAMYLCASSLGSGAEAFFGQGTRLTVV.

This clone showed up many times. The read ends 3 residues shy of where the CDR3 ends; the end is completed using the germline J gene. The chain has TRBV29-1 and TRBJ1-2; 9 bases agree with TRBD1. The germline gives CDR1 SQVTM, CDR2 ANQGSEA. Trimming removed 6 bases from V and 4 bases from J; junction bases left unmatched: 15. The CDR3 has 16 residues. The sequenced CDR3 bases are TGCAGCGTCGAGGGGGACAGGGTTGGTTTCGGCTATGGC. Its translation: CSVEGDRVGFGYG. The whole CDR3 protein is CSVEGDRVGFGYGYTF.

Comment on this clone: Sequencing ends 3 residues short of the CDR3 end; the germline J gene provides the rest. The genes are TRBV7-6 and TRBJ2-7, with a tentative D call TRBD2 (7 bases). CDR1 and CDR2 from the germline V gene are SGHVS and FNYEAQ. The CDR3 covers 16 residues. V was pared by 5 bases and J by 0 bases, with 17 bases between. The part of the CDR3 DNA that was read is TGTGCCAGCAGCCGGGGGGCACAATTGAGCTCCTACGAG. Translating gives CASSRGAQLSSYE. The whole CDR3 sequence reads CASSRGAQLSSYEQYF. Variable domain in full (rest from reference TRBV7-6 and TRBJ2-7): GAGVSQSPRYKVTKRGQDVALRCDPISGHVSLYWYRQALGQGPEFLTYFNYEAQQDKSGLPNDRFSAERPEGSISTLTIQRTEQRDSAMYRCASSRGAQLSSYEQYFGPGTRLTVT.

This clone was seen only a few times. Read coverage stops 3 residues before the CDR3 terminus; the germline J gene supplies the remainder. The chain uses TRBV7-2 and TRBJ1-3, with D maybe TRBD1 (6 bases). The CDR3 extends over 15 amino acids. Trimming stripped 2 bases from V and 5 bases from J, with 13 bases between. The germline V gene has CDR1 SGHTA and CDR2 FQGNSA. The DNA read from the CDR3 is TGTGCCAGCAGCTTAAAAACGGGACAAAGAAACACC. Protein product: CASSLKTGQRNT. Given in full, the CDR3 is CASSLKTGQRNTIYF.

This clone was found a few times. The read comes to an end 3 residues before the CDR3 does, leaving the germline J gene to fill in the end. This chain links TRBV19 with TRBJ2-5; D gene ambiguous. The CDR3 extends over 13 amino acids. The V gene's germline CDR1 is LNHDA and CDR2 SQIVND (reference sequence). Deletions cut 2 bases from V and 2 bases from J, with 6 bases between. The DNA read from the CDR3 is TGTGCCAGTAGTATAAACAAACAAGAGACC. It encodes CASSINKQET. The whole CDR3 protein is CASSINKQETQYF.

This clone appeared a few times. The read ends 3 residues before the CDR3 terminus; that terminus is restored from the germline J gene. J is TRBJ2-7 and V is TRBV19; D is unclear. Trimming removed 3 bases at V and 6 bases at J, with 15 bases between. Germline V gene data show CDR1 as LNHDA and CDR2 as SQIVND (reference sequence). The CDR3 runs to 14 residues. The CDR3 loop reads CASSIYDESAEQYF. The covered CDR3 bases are TGTGCCAGTAGTATTTATGATGAGAGCGCCGAG.

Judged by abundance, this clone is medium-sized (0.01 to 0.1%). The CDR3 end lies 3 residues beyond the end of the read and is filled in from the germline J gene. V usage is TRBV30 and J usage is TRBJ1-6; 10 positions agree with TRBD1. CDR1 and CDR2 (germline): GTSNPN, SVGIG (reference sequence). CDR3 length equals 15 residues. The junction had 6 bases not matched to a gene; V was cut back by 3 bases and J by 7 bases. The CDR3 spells CAWSPGQGGNSPLHF. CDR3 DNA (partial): TGTGCCTGGAGCCCCGGACAGGGGGGGAATTCACCC. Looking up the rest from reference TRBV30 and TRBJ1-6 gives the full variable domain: SQTIHQWPATLVQPVGSPLSLECTVEGTSNPNLYWYRQAAGRGLQLLFYSVGIGQISSEVPQNLSASRPQDRQFILSSKKLLLSDSGFYLCAWSPGQGGNSPLHFGNGTRLTVT.

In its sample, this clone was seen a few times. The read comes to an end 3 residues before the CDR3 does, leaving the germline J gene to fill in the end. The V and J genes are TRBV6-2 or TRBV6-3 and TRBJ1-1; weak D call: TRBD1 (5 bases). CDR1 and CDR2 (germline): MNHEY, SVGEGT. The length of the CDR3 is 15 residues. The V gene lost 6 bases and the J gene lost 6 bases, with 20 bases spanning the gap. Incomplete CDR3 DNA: TGTGCCAGCAGGGGGAGGGACTTGGGGGGGTCTGAA. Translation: CASRGRDLGGSE. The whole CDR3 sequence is CASRGRDLGGSEAFF.

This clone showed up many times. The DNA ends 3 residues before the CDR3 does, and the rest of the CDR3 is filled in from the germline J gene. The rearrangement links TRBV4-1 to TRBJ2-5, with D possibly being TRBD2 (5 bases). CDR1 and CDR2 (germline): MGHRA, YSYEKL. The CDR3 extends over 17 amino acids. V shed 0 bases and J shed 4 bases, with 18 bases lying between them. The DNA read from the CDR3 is TGCGCCAGCAGCCAAGACGCACGGGGTGGTCTGGGAGAGACC. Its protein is CASSQDARGGLGET. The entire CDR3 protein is CASSQDARGGLGETQYF.

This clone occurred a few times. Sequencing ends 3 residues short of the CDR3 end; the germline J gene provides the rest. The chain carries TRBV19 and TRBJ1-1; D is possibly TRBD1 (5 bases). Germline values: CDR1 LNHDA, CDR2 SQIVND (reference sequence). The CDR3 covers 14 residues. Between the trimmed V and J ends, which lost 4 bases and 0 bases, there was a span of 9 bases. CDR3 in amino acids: CASSTGTMNTEAFF. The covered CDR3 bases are TGTGCCAGTAGTACAGGGACTATGAACACTGAA. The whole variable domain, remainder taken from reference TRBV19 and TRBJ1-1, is DGGITQSPKYLFRKEGQNVTLSCEQNLNHDAMYWYRQDPGQGLRLIYYSQIVNDFQKGDIAEGYSVSREKKESFPLTVTSAQKNPTAFYLCASSTGTMNTEAFFGQGTRLTVV.

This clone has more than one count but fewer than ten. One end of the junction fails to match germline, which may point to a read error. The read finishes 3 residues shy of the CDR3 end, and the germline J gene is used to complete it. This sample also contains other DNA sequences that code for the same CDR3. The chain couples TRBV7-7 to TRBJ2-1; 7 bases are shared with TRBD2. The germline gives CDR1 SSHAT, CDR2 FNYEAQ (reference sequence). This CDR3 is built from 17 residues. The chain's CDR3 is CASSLEVGGSSYNEQFF. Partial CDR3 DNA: TGTGCTAGCAGCCTCGAGGTGGGGGGGAGCTCCTACAATGAG. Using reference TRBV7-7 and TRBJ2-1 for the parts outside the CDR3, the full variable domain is GAGVSQSPRYKVTKRGQDVTLRCDPISSHATLYWYQQALGQGPEFLTYFNYEAQPDKSGLPSDRFSAERPEGSISTLTIQRTEQRDSAMYRCASSLEVGGSSYNEQFFGPGTRLTVL.

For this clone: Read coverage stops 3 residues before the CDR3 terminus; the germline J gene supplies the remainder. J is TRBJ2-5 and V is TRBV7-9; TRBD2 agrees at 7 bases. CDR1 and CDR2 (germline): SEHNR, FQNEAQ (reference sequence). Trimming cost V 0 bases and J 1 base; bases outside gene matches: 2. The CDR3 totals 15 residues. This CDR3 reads CASSLAGGSQETQYF. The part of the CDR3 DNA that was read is TGTGCCAGCAGCTTAGCGGGGGGGAGCCAAGAGACC.

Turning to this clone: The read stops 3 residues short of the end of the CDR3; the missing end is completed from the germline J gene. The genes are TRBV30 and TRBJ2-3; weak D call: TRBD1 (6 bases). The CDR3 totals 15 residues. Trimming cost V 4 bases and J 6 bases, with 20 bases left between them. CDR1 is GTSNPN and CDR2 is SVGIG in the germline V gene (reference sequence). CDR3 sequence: CAWTPGQTPMDTQYF. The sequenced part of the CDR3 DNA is TGTGCCTGGACGCCCGGACAGACGCCAATGGATACG. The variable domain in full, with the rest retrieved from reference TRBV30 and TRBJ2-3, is SQTIHQWPATLVQPVGSPLSLECTVEGTSNPNLYWYRQAAGRGLQLLFYSVGIGQISSEVPQNLSASRPQDRQFILSSKKLLLSDSGFYLCAWTPGQTPMDTQYFGPGTRLTVL.

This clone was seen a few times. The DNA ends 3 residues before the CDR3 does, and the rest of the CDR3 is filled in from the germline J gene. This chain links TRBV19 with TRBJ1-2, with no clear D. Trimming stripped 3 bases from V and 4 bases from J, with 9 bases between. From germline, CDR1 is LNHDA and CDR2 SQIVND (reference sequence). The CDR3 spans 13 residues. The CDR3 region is CASSIKGPYGYTF. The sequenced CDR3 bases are TGTGCCAGTAGTATTAAGGGTCCCTATGGC.

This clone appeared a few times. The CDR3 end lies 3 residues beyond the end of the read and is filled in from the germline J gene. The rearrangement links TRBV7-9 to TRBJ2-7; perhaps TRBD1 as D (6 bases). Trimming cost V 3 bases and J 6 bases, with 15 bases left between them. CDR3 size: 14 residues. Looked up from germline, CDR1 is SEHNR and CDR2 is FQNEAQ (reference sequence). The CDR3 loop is CASSFSWDTGEQYF. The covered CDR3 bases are TGTGCCAGCAGCTTCTCCTGGGACACCGGCGAG.

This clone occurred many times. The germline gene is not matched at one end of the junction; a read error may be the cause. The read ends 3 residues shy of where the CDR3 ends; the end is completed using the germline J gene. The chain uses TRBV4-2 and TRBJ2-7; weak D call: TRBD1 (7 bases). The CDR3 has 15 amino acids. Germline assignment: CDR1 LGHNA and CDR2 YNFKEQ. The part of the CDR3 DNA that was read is TGCGCCAGCAGCCTTCGGACAGGAGGGGACTACGAG. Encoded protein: CASSLRTGGDYE. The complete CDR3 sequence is CASSLRTGGDYEQYF.

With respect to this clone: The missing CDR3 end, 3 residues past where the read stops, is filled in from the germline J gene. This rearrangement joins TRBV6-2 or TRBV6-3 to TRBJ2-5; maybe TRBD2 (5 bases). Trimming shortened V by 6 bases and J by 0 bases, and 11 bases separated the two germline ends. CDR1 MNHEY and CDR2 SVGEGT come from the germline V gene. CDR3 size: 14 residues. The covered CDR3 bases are TGTGCCAGCAGCCCTCGAGGGTACCAAGAGACC. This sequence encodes CASSPRGYQET. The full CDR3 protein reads CASSPRGYQETQYF.

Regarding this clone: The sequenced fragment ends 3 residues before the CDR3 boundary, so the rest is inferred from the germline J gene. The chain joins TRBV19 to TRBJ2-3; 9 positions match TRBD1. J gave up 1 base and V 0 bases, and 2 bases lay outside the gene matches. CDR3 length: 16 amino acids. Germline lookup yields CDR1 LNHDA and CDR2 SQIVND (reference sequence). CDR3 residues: CASSIDGDRGTDTQYF. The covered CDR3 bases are TGTGCCAGTAGTATAGATGGGGACAGGGGCACAGATACG.

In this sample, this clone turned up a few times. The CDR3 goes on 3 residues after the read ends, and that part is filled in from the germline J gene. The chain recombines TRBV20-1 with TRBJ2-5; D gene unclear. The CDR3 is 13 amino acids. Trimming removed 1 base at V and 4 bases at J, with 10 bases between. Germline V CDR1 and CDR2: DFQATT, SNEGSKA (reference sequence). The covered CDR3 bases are TGCAGTGCTAGAGTCGTGGCTGTAGAGACC. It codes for CSARVVAVET. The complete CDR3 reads CSARVVAVETQYF.

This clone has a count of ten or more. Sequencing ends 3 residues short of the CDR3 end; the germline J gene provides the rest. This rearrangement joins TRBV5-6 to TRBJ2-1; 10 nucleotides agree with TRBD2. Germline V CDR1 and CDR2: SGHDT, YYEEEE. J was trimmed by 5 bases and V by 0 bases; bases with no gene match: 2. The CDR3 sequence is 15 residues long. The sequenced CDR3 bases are TGTGCCAGCAGCTTGGTGGGGACTAGCGACAATGAG. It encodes CASSLVGTSDNE. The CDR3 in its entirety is CASSLVGTSDNEQFF.

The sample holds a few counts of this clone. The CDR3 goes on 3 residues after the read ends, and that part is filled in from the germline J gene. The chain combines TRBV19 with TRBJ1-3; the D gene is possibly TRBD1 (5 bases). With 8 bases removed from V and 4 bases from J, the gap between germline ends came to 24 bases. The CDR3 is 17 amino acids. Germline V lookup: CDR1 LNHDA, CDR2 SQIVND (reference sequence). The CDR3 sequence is CASSSRRGGRVGNTIYF. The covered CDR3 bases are TGTGCCAGTTCCTCTCGGAGGGGTGGGAGAGTCGGAAACACC.

CDR3 sequence reads: CASSSQGRNYEQYF. The DNA read from the CDR3 is TGTGCCAGCTCTTCACAGGGTAGGAACTACGAG. The chain carries TRBV18 and TRBJ2-7, with D perhaps TRBD1 (6 bases). The read ends 3 residues shy of where the CDR3 ends; the end is completed using the germline J gene. V was clipped by 6 bases and J by 3 bases, with 15 bases between them. The CDR3 loop spans 14 amino acids. Germline CDR1 KGHSH, CDR2 LQKENI.

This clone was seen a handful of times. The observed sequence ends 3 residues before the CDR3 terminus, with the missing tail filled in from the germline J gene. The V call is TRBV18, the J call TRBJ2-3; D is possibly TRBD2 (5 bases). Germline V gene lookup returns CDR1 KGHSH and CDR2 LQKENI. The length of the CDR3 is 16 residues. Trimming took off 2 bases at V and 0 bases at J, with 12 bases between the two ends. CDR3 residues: CASSPGERTSTDTQYF. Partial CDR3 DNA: TGTGCCAGCTCACCAGGAGAGCGGACCAGCACAGATACG.